This TCR beta chain appears in the sequencing data of a study of OX40 agonist ivuxolimab in advanced cancers. Study at large: The drug used for patients, ivuxolimab, was an agonistic anti-OX40 (CD134) antibody.

Worth noting for this clone: Its antigen is undetermined.

The table came from immunoSEQ multiplex PCR; TCRdb's copy has only in-frame clones and leaves some out. The sample contains more than 65,000 clones, around four fifths of which appear only once. General study points: Determination of antigen specificity was not performed for the expanded peripheral T cells. At 0.1 to 3.0 mg/kg, clonal expansion of CD4+ and CD8+ blood T cells had occurred by week 6. Among patients with partial responses at 0.1-3.0 mg/kg, clonal expansion was among the lowest.

The source was CD4+ or CD8+ T cells sorted from blood, collected in a trial of the OX40 agonist ivuxolimab. This sequence was found in an adult with an advanced solid tumor such as melanoma, head and neck, liver or kidney cancer.

The CDR3 coding sequence is TGTGCCAGCAGCTTAGAGTCGGGGGGCACCGGGGAGCTGTTTTTT. It codes for CASSLESGGTGELFF. This rearrangement joins TRBV7-2 to TRBJ2-2; 7 bases fit TRBD2. The CDR3 runs to 15 residues. V shed 1 base and J 4 bases; nucleotides not matched to a gene: 3. Germline values: CDR1 SGHTA, CDR2 FQGNSA.